One and the same sample provided the 22 T cell receptor beta chains below, sequenced in a study of T cells in localized non-small cell lung cancer. Method: immunoSEQ multiplex PCR; TCRdb's copy keeps in-frame clones and lacks some. This table has 45,000 to 55,000 clones, roughly 89% appearing once. The sequences come from peripheral blood, collected before any cancer treatment. The origin of the receptors is a male donor at least 60 years old with stage III squamous cell lung carcinoma.

This chain joins TRBV2 and TRBJ2-5; D may be TRBD2 (5 bases). This CDR3 contains 13 residues. Germline V gene sequence: CDR1 SNHLY, CDR2 FYNNEI. Trimming removed 8 bases at V and 3 bases at J, with 13 bases between. CDR3 protein: CASRLGREETQYF. In nucleotides, the CDR3 is TGTGCCAGCCGTCTCGGGCGGGAAGAGACCCAGTACTTC.

This clone was seen a handful of times. This chain joins TRBV7-3 and TRBJ2-1, with D perhaps TRBD1 or TRBD2 (5 bases each). Germline V gene data show CDR1 as SGHTA and CDR2 as FQGTGA. The CDR3 is 13 residues long. Trimming cost V 8 bases and J 6 bases, with 14 bases left between them. Here the CDR3 DNA reads TGTGCCAGCCGGCGAGACAGCGGCAATGAGCAGTTCTTC. Amino acid sequence: CASRRDSGNEQFF.

The chain couples TRBV4-1 to TRBJ2-3; TRBD2 might be the D (6 bases). The CDR3 length is 16 residues. Trimming cost V 1 base and J 1 base, with 12 bases left between them. Germline V lookup: CDR1 MGHRA, CDR2 YSYEKL. The CDR3 sequence is CASSQVRDSRTDTQYF. The CDR3 DNA is TGCGCCAGCAGCCAAGTCCGGGACTCCCGCACAGATACGCAGTATTTT.

V gene TRBV6-5 combines with J gene TRBJ1-1; D unresolved. This CDR3 comprises 13 residues. V was pared by 3 bases and J by 2 bases, with 7 bases between. CDR1 is MNHEY, CDR2 SVGAGI, per germline. CDR3: CASSYRVNTEAFF. The CDR3 DNA follows: TGTGCCAGCAGTTATAGGGTTAACACTGAAGCTTTCTTT.

The chain recombines TRBV5-4 with TRBJ2-2; TRBD2 matches at 11 bases. Germline CDR1 is SGHNT and CDR2 is YYREEE (reference sequence). Trimming removed 4 bases from V and 5 bases from J; junction bases left unmatched: 7. The CDR3 has 16 residues. CDR3 region: CASSQLAGVLTGELFF. CDR3 DNA: TGTGCCAGCAGCCAACTAGCGGGAGTTCTTACCGGGGAGCTGTTTTTT.

The V call is TRBV15, the J call TRBJ1-2; TRBD1 matches 7 bases. The CDR3 covers 13 residues. Germline V lookup: CDR1 LNHNV, CDR2 YYDKDF (reference sequence). J lost 13 bases, V lost 4 bases, and 12 bases had no gene match. DNA for the CDR3: TGTGCCACCAGCACCCGGGACAGCCCTACGGGCACCTTC. This translates into CATSTRDSPTGTF.

In DNA form, the CDR3 reads TGTGCCAGTAGGGCCTCGTTGGCCTTTAATGAAAAACTGTTTTTT. This sequence encodes CASRASLAFNEKLFF. V is TRBV19 and J is TRBJ1-4; D unclear. This CDR3 has 15 residues. V was pared by 6 bases and J by 4 bases, with 15 bases between. Germline V gives CDR1 LNHDA, CDR2 SQIVND (reference sequence).

This chain uses TRBV6-5 with TRBJ2-6; D may be TRBD2 (6 bases). CDR1 and CDR2 from the germline V gene are MNHEY and SVGAGI. This CDR3 is 15 amino acids long. Trimming pared 4 bases from V and 1 base from J, leaving 8 bases between. This chain's CDR3 is CASSWRVSGANVLTF. The DNA of the CDR3 is TGTGCCAGCAGTTGGAGGGTATCTGGGGCCAACGTCCTGACTTTC.

The V call is TRBV19, the J call TRBJ2-5; D is ambiguous. This CDR3 comprises 14 residues. The V gene lost 3 bases and the J gene lost 4 bases, with 12 bases spanning the gap. CDR1 and CDR2 from the germline V gene are LNHDA and SQIVND (reference sequence). DNA of the CDR3: TGTGCCAGTAGTATTTCGGCGGCCCCAGAGACCCAGTACTTC. This sequence encodes CASSISAAPETQYF.

CDR3: CASSPWSASNEQFF. The CDR3 nucleotides read TGTGCCAGCAGCCCGTGGTCCGCCAGCAATGAGCAGTTCTTC. The chain combines TRBV11-1 with TRBJ2-1; no clear D. Between the trimmed V and J ends, which lost 5 bases and 6 bases, there was a span of 14 bases. CDR1 and CDR2 from the germline V gene are SGHAT and FQDESV (reference sequence). CDR3 length: 14 amino acids.

This clone was seen only once. This rearrangement joins TRBV9 to TRBJ2-5; D is perhaps TRBD2 (5 bases). Trimming shortened V by 0 bases and J by 1 base, and 10 bases separated the two germline ends. Germline V lookup: CDR1 SGDLS, CDR2 YYNGEE. The CDR3 totals 15 residues. The CDR3 here is CASSVAGSRQETQYF. The CDR3 region has the DNA TGTGCCAGCAGCGTAGCGGGAAGTCGCCAAGAGACCCAGTACTTC.

V is TRBV27 and J is TRBJ1-1; D unresolved. Germline V CDR1 and CDR2: MNHEY, SMNVEV (reference sequence). This CDR3 is built from 15 residues. V lost 3 bases and J lost 0, with 11 bases in between. The CDR3 region has the DNA TGTGCCAGCAGTTTGAGTAACAGTATGAACACTGAAGCTTTCTTT. It encodes CASSLSNSMNTEAFF.

This sequence joins TRBV7-2 and TRBJ1-4; the D gene is possibly TRBD1 (5 bases). The V gene's germline CDR1 is SGHTA and CDR2 FQGNSA. V was shortened by 4 bases and J by 7 bases, with 16 bases between the two germline ends. The length of the CDR3 is 15 residues. The CDR3: CASSYQGSGGEKLFF. CDR3 nucleotides: TGTGCCAGCAGCTACCAGGGTTCGGGGGGTGAAAAACTGTTTTTT.

J is TRBJ1-1 and V is TRBV7-6; TRBD1 agrees at 9 bases. CDR1 and CDR2 (germline): SGHVS, FNYEAQ. The CDR3 length is 15 residues. V dropped 1 base and J dropped 3; count of bases not matched to a gene: 3. The CDR3 nucleotides read TGTGCCAGCAGCTTAGGGGGGGACAGGGACACTGAAGCTTTCTTT. This gives the protein CASSLGGDRDTEAFF.

In regard to this clone: Other DNA sequences in the same sample also yield this CDR3. This chain connects TRBV15 to TRBJ2-2; D remains ambiguous. Germline V gene data show CDR1 as LNHNV and CDR2 as YYDKDF (reference sequence). This CDR3 is built from 13 residues. V gave up 0 bases and J gave up 8 bases, with 7 bases separating them. DNA of the CDR3: TGTGCCACCAGCAGAGATGGAGCGGGGGAGCTGTTTTTT. This sequence encodes CATSRDGAGELFF.

V is TRBV5-1 and J is TRBJ2-7, with TRBD1 matching over 7 bases. J gave up 8 bases and V 4 bases, and 15 bases lay outside the gene matches. This CDR3 has 15 residues. Germline CDR1 SGHRS, CDR2 YFSETQ. The CDR3 nucleotides read TGCGCCAGCAGCCATGACAGGGCCGAGGTCTCAAAGCAGTACTTC. Protein: CASSHDRAEVSKQYF.

The CDR3, as DNA: TGTGCCAGTAGTAAAGTCGGGGCCGGATCCTACGAGCAGTACTTC. Residues: CASSKVGAGSYEQYF. This chain connects TRBV19 to TRBJ2-7; D possibly uses TRBD1 or TRBD2 (5 bases each). The CDR3 has 15 residues. The V gene lost 4 bases and the J gene lost 1 base, with 14 bases spanning the gap. CDR1 and CDR2 from the germline V gene are LNHDA and SQIVND (reference sequence).

The CDR3 reads CASSEATASGNTIYF. The CDR3 DNA sequence: TGTGCCAGCAGTGAGGCGACAGCCTCTGGAAACACCATATATTTT. The chain has TRBV6-1 and TRBJ1-3; a possible D gene is TRBD1 (5 bases). This CDR3 has 15 amino acids. Germline V gene data show CDR1 as MNHNS and CDR2 as SASEGT. Trimming pared 3 bases from V and 0 bases from J, leaving 9 bases between.

The chain is built from TRBV4-2 and TRBJ2-2; D gene unclear. Trimming took off 1 base at V and 4 bases at J, with 7 bases between the two ends. Germline loops: CDR1 LGHNA, CDR2 YNFKEQ. This CDR3 region has 14 residues. The CDR3 loop is CASSQGTVTGELFF. CDR3 DNA sequence: TGTGCCAGCAGCCAAGGCACAGTCACCGGGGAGCTGTTTTTT.

The genes are TRBV12-2 and TRBJ1-2. TRBV12-2 is a documented pseudogene. This CDR3 comprises 19 residues. The CDR3 DNA reads TGTGCAAGTCGTCCCCAAAGGTATCTGGCCACGGGAAGTGGCTATGGCTACACCTTC. Amino acids: CASRPQRYLATGSGYGYTF.

The chain recombines TRBV7-9 with TRBJ1-1; D uncertain. Germline V gives CDR1 SEHNR, CDR2 FQNEAQ (reference sequence). CDR3 length equals 15 residues. V lost 0 bases to trimming and J lost 5 bases, with 13 bases between them. CDR3 coding DNA: TGTGCCAGCAGCTTAGCCCCTTCTACGGGGACTGAAGCTTTCTTT. It encodes CASSLAPSTGTEAFF.

The chain joins TRBV4-2 to TRBJ2-1; maybe TRBD2 (6 bases). Germline-derived CDR1 and CDR2 are LGHNA and YNFKEQ. The CDR3 contains 15 residues. V was trimmed by 0 bases and J by 5 bases, leaving 11 bases between them. Here the CDR3 DNA reads TGTGCCAGCAGCCAAGATTGGGACTTCGACAATGAGCAGTTCTTC. It specifies CASSQDWDFDNEQFF.